This paragraph covers one T cell receptor beta chain sequence. The antigen remains undetermined. Using quantitative 5'-RACE with molecular barcodes, the authors made TCR beta libraries. TCRdb passed the 5' RACE reads through MiXCR, listing each CDR3 protein once. The sample holds 200,000 to 250,000 distinct CDR3 sequences, about 18% seen once. The sample belongs to a study of CD8 T cells in ankylosing spondylitis. Findings of the study overall: Ankylosing spondylitis blood appeared to carry a characteristic TCR beta motif of roughly eight highly homologous variants. Significant enrichment of disease-linked clones was reported in matched ankylosing spondylitis synovial fluid. There were earlier reports of some motif variants in reactive arthritis synovial fluid and blood.

The TCR originated in a male donor with ankylosing spondylitis. Material: blood, either unsorted or a sorted T cell fraction (not recorded which).

The CDR3 here is CASSSPGGVGGEQYF. CDR3 coding DNA: TGTGCCAGCAGCTCTCCGGGCGGGGTAGGGGGCGAGCAGTACTTC. This rearrangement joins TRBV5-4 to TRBJ2-7; D may be TRBD1 or TRBD2 (6 bases each). The V end lost 3 bases, the J end lost 6 bases, and 19 bases lay between the germline ends. The CDR3 runs 15 residues. Germline V gene lookup returns CDR1 SGHNT and CDR2 YYREEE (reference sequence).